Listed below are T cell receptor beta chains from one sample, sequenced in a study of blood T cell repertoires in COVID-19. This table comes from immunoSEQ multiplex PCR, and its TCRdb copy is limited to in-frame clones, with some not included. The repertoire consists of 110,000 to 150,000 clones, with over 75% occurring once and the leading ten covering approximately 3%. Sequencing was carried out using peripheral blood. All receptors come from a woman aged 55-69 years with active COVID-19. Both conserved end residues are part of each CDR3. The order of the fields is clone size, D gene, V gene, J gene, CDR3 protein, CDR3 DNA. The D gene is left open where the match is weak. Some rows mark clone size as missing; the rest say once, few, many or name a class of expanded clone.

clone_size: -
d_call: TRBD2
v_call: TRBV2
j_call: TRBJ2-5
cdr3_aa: CASSWGGGETQYF
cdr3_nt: TGTGCCAGCTCCTGGGGGGGAGGAGAGACCCAGTACTTC

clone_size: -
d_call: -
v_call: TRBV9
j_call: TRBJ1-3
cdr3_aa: CASSVAPSEGGNTIYF
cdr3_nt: TGTGCCAGCAGCGTAGCTCCCTCGGAGGGGGGAAACACCATATATTTT

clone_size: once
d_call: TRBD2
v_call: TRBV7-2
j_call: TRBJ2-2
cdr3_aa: CASSLGLAGGLGGGELFF
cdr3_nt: TGTGCCAGCAGCTTAGGACTAGCGGGAGGCCTCGGGGGCGGGGAGCTGTTTTTT

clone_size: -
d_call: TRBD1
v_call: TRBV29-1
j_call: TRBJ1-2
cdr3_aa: CSVEALGTGNYGYTF
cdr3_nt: TGCAGCGTTGAAGCCCTCGGGACAGGGAACTATGGCTACACCTTC

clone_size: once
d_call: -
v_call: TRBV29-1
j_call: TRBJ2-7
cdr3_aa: CSAREDAYEQYF
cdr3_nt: TGCAGCGCCCGGGAAGATGCCTACGAGCAGTACTTC

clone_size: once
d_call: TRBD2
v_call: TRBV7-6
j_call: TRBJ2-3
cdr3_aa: CASSLMLAGRTDTQYF
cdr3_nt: TGTGCCAGCAGCTTAATGCTAGCGGGACGGACAGATACGCAGTATTTT

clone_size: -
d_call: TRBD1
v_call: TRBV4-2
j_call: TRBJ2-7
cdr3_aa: CASSQLSTGGSYEQYF
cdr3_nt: TGTGCCAGCAGCCAACTCAGCACAGGGGGCTCCTACGAGCAGTACTTC

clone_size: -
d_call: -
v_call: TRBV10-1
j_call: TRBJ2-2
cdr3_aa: CASSEAASNTGELFF
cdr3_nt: TGCGCCAGCAGTGAAGCAGCGTCGAACACCGGGGAGCTGTTTTTT

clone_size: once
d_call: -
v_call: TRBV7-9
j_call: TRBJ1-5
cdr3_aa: CASSLAGGINQPQHF
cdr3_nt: TGTGCCAGCAGCTTAGCGGGGGGAATCAATCAGCCCCAGCATTTT

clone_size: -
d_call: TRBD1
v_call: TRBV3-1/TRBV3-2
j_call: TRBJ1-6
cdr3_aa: CASSQERLSGRDRNSPLHF
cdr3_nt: TGTGCCAGCAGCCAAGAACGGCTCTCCGGACGGGACAGAAATTCACCCCTCCACTTT